This TCR beta chain was sequenced during a study of T cells in Graves' hyperthyroidism and ophthalmopathy. Amplification yielded TCR beta CDR3 regions, with RNA transcripts as the source. TCR CDR3 regions were first amplified by RT-PCR with HTBI primers. Each CDR3 protein gets one entry after TCRdb re-called the multiplex PCR reads with MiXCR. The data show roughly 650,000 distinct CDR3 sequences, approximately 15% seen once. At least ten counts were recorded for this clonotype. The PBMCs were taken from more than 8 ml of fresh peripheral blood. This CDR3 contains 14 residues. Germline-derived CDR1 and CDR2 are SGHAT and FQDESV (reference sequence). Trimming removed 2 bases at V and 1 base at J, with 8 bases between.

V usage is TRBV11-1 and J usage is TRBJ2-5; D might be TRBD1 (6 bases). This sequence originates from a woman aged 40 to 49 with Graves' ophthalmopathy. The material sequenced was blood. CDR3 sequence reads: CASSLQGSQETQYF. The CDR3 bases are TGTGCCAGCAGCTTACAGGGGAGCCAAGAGACCCAGTACTTC. Together with reference TRBV11-1 and TRBJ2-5, the CDR3 gives the full variable domain: EAEVAQSPRYKITEKSQAVAFWCDPISGHATLYWYRQILGQGPELLVQFQDESVVDDSQLPKDRFSAERLKGVDSTLKIQPAELGDSAMYLCASSLQGSQETQYFGPGTRLLVL.